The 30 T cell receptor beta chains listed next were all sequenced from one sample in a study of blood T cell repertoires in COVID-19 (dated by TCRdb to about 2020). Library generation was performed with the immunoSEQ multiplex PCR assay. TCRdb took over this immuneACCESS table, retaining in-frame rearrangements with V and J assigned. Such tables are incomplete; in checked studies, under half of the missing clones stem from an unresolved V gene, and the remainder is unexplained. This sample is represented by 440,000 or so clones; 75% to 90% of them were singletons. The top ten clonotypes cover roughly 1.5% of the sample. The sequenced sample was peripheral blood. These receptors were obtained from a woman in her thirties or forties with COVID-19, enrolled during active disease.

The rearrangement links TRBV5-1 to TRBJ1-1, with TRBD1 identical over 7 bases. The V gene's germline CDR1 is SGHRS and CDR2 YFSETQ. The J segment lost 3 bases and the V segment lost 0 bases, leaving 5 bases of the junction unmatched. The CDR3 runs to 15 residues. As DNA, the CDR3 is TGCGCCAGCAGCTTGGAGCACAGGGGAGACACTGAAGCTTTCTTT. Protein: CASSLEHRGDTEAFF.

CDR3 DNA: TGTGCCAGCAGCCAAGGAACCCGCCGGGAGACCCAGTACTTC. Translated: CASSQGTRRETQYF. The V call is TRBV4-2, the J call TRBJ2-5; D is uncertain. Trimming took off 1 base at V and 5 bases at J, with 11 bases between the two ends. CDR1 LGHNA and CDR2 YNFKEQ come from the germline V gene. CDR3 length equals 14 residues.

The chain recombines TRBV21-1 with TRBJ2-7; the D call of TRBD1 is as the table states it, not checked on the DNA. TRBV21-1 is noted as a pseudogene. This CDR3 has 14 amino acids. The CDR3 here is CASTGQSGRYEQYF. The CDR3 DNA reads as TGTGCCAGTACGGGACAGTCAGGACGGTACGAGCAGTACTTC.

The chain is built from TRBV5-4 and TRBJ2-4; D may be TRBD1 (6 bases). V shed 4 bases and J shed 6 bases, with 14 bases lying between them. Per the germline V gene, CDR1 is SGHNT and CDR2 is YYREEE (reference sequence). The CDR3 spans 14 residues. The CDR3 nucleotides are TGTGCCAGCAGCCCTCCCGACAGGCCAAACATTCAGTACTTC. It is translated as CASSPPDRPNIQYF.

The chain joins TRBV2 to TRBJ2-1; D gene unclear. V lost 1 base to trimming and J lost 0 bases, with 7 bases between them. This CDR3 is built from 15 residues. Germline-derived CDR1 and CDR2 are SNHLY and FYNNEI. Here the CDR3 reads CASSEGSLSYNEQFF. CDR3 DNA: TGTGCCAGCAGTGAAGGAAGCCTCTCCTACAATGAGCAGTTCTTC.

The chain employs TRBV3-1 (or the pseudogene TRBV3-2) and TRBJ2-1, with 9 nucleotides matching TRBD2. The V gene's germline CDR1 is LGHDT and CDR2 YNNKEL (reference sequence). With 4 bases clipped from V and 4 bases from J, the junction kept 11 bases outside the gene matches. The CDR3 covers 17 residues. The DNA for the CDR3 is TGTGCCAGCAGCCTAAGACTAGCGGAGACTTCATACAATGAGCAGTTCTTC. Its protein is CASSLRLAETSYNEQFF.

CDR3 in amino acids: CASSRNLIPGSSGNTIYF. DNA for the CDR3: TGTGCCAGCAGCCGGAACCTTATCCCGGGATCCTCTGGAAACACCATATATTTT. This rearrangement joins TRBV14 to TRBJ1-3; D is undetermined. There are 18 residues in the CDR3. V lost 4 bases, J lost 0 bases, and 19 bases lay in between. The germline V gene has CDR1 SGHDN and CDR2 FVKESK.

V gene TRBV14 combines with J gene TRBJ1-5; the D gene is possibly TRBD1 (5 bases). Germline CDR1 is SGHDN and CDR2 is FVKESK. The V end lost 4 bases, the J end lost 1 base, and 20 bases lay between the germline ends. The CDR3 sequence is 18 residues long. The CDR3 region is CASSPRGIRVESNQPQHF. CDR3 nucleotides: TGTGCCAGCAGCCCCCGGGGGATCCGGGTTGAGAGCAATCAGCCCCAGCATTTT.

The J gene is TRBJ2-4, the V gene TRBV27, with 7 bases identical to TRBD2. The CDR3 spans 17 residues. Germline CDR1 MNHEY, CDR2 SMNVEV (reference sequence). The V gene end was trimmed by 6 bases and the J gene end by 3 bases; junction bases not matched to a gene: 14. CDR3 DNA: TGTGCCAGCAGCAAGGTGGGGGGGGGTTGGGGCAAAAACATTCAGTACTTC. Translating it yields CASSKVGGGWGKNIQYF.

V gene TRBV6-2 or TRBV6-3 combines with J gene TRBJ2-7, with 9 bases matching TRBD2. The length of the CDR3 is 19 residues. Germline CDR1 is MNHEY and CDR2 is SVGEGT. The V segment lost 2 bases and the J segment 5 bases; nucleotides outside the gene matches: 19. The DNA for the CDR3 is TGTGCCAGCAGTTACCAACAGGGAGGGATTCGACTAGCGGCGAACGAGCAGTACTTC. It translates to CASSYQQGGIRLAANEQYF.

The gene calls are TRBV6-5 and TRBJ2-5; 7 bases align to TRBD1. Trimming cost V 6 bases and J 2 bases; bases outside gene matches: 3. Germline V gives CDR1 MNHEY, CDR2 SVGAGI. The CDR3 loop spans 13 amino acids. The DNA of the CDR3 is TGTGCCAGCAGCCTGGACAGGCAAGAGACCCAGTACTTC. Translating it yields CASSLDRQETQYF.

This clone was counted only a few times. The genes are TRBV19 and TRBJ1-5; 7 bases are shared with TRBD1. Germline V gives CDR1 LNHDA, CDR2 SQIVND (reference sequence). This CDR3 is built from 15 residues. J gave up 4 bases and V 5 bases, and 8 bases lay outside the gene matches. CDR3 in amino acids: CASSLQRQGNQPQHF. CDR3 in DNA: TGTGCCAGTAGTCTGCAACGACAGGGAAATCAGCCCCAGCATTTT.

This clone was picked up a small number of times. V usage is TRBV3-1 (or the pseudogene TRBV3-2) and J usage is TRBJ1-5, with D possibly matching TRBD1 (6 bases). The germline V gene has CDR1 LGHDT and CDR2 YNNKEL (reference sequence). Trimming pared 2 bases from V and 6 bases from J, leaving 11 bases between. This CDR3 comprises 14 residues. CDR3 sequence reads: CASSQWGPGQPQHF. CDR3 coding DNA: TGTGCCAGCAGCCAATGGGGGCCGGGTCAGCCCCAGCATTTT.

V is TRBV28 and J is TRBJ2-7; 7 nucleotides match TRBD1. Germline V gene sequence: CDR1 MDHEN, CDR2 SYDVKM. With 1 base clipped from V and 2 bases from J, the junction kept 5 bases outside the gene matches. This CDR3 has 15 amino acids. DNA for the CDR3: TGTGCCAGCAGTTTATTCCGGGACAGAACCTACGAGCAGTACTTC. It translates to CASSLFRDRTYEQYF. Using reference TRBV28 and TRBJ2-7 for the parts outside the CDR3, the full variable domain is DVKVTQSSRYLVKRTGEKVFLECVQDMDHENMFWYRQDPGLGLRLIYFSYDVKMKEKGDIPEGYSVSREKKERFSLILESASTNQTSMYLCASSLFRDRTYEQYFGPGTRLTVT.

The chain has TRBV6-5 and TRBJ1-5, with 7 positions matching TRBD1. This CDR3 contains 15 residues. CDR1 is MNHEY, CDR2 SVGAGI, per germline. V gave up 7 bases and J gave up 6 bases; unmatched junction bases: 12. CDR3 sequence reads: CASKRGQQGGQPQHF. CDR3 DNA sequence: TGTGCCAGCAAAAGGGGGCAACAGGGCGGTCAGCCCCAGCATTTT.

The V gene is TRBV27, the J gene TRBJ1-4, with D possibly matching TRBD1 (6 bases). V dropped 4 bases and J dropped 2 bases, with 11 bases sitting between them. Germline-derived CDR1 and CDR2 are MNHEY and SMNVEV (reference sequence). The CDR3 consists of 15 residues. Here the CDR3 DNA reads TGTGCCAGCAGTTCTAGACAGGCTACTAATGAAAAACTGTTTTTT. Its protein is CASSSRQATNEKLFF.

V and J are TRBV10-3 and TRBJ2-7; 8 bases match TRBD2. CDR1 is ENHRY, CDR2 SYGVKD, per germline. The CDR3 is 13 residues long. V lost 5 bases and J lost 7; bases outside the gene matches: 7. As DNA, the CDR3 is TGTGCCATCAGTAGCGGGAGCGCGGGGGAGCAGTACTTC. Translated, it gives CAISSGSAGEQYF.

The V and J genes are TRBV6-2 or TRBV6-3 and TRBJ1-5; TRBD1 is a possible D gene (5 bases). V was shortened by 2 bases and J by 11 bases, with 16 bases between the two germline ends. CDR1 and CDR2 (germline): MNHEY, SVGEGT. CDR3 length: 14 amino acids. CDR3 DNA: TGTGCCAGCAGTTACCAGGACCGACAGTGGGCCCAGCATTTT. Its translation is CASSYQDRQWAQHF.

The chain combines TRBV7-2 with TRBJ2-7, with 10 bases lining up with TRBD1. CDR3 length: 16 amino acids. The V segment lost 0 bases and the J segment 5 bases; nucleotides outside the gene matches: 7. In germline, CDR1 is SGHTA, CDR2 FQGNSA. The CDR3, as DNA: TGTGCCAGCAGCTTAGCCTGGACAGGGGGTAGAAACGAGCAGTACTTC. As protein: CASSLAWTGGRNEQYF.

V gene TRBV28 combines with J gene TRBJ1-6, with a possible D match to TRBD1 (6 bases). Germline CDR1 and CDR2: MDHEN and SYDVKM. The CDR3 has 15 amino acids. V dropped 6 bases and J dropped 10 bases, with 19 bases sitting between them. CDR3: CASRPGGAGDSPLHF. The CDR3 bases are TGTGCCAGCAGACCCGGGGGGGCAGGGGACTCACCCCTCCACTTT.

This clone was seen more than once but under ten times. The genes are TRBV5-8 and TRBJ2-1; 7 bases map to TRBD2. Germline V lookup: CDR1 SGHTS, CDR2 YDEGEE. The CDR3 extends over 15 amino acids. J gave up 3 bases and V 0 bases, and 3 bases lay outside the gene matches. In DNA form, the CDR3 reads TGTGCCAGCAGCTTGGTTCGGGGGGACTACAATGAGCAGTTCTTC. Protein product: CASSLVRGDYNEQFF.

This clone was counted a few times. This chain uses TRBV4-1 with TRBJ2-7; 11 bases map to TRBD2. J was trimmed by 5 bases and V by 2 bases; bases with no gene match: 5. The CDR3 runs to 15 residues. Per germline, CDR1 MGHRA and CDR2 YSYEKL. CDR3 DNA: TGCGCCAGCAGCCAATTACTAGCGGGAGTTGACGAGCAGTACTTC. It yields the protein CASSQLLAGVDEQYF.

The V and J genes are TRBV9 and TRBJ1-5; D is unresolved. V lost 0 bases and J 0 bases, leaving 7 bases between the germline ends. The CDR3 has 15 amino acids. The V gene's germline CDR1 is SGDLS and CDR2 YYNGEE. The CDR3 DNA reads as TGTGCCAGCAGCGTAGATCCAGTTAGCAATCAGCCCCAGCATTTT. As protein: CASSVDPVSNQPQHF.

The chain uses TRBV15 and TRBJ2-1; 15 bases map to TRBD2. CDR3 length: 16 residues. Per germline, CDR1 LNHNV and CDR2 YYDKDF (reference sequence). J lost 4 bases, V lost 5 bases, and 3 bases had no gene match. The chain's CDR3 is CATSRGTSGRYNEQFF. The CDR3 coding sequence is TGTGCCACCAGCCGGGGGACTAGCGGGAGGTACAATGAGCAGTTCTTC. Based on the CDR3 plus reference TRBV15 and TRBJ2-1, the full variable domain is DAMVIQNPRYQVTQFGKPVTLSCSQTLNHNVMYWYQQKSSQAPKLLFHYYDKDFNNEADTPDNFQSRRPNTSFCFLDIRSPGLGDTAMYLCATSRGTSGRYNEQFFGPGTRLTVL.

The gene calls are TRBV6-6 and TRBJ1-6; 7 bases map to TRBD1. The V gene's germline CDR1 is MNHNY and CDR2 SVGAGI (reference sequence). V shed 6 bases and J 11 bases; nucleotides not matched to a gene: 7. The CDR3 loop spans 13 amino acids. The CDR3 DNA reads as TGTGCCAGCAGCCATACAGGGGCTACACCCCTCCACTTT. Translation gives CASSHTGATPLHF.

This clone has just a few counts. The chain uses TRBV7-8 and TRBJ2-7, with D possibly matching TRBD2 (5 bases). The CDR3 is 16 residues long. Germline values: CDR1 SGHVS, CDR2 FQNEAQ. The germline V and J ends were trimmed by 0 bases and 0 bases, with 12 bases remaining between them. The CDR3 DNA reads TGTGCCAGCAGCTTAGCCGGGGAAGGGAACTCCTACGAGCAGTACTTC. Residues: CASSLAGEGNSYEQYF.

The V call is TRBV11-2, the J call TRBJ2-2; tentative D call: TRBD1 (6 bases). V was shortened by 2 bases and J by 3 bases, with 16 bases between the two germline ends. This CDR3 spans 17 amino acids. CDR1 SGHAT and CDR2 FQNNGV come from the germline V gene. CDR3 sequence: CASSLFSSTGYTGELFF. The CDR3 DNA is TGTGCCAGCAGCTTATTTAGCTCCACAGGGTACACCGGGGAGCTGTTTTTT.

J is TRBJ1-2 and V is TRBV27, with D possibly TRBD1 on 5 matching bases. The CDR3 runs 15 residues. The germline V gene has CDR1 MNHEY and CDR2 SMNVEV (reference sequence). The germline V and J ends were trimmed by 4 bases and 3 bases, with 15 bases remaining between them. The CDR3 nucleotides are TGTGCCAGCAGTTCTCGCAGGGAAGGGGACTATGGCTACACCTTC. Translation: CASSSRREGDYGYTF.

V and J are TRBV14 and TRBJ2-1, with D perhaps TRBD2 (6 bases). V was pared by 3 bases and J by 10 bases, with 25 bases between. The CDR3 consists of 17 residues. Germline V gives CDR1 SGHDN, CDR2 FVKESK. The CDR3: CASSQAKGVWLGREQFF. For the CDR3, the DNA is TGTGCCAGCAGCCAGGCCAAAGGGGTCTGGCTTGGGAGGGAGCAGTTCTTC.

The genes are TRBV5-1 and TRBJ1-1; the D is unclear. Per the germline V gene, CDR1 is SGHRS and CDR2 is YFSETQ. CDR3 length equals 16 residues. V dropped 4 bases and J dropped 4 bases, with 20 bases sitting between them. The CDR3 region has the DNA TGCGCCAGCAGCCCAACCGGTGAGGTTCTGGGCACTGAAGCTTTCTTT. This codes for CASSPTGEVLGTEAFF.